Listed below are T cell receptor beta chains from one sample, sequenced in a study of cytomegalovirus exposure and HLA in healthy donors. Clones were sequenced by immunoSEQ multiplex PCR, and TCRdb holds only the in-frame ones, with some missing. The table includes under 150,000 clones, more than 75% detected once. Sample: PBMCs. The receptors stem from a young man in good health and CMV-seropositive. Each CDR3 is given with its conserved first and last residue. The order of the fields is clone size, V gene, J gene, D gene, CDR3 DNA, CDR3 protein. The D gene is left open where the match is weak. Size is omitted from some rows. Given values are once, few, many or a class for expanded clones.

>.|TRBV7-9|TRBJ2-5|TRBD2
TGTGCCAGCAGCCCGACGACTAGCGGAGCACAAGAGACCCAGTACTTC
CASSPTTSGAQETQYF
>.|TRBV27|TRBJ1-1|TRBD1
TGTGCCAGCAGTATTCGCCCGACAGGGCACACTGAAGCTTTCTTT
CASSIRPTGHTEAFF
>.|TRBV28|TRBJ2-1|.
TGTGCCAGCAGCCCCCGGGGAAGGTCCAACAATGAGCAGTTCTTC
CASSPRGRSNNEQFF
>.|TRBV4-2|TRBJ2-1|.
TGTGCCAGCAGCCAGGGGAGCCGCGAGCAGTTCTTC
CASSQGSREQFF
>.|TRBV19|TRBJ2-3|.
TGTGCCAGTAGCGTTCCCTTTCCCCGTTGGAGCGGACCATCCACAGATACGCAGTATTTT
CASSVPFPRWSGPSTDTQYF
>.|TRBV19|TRBJ2-7|.
TGTGCCAGTAGTATAGGTCTAGGCTCCTACGAGCAGTACTTC
CASSIGLGSYEQYF
>.|TRBV20-1|TRBJ2-7|.
TGCAGTGCTGATAGAGGATACGAGCAGTACTTC
CSADRGYEQYF
>.|TRBV7-6|TRBJ2-1|.
TGTGCCAGCAGCTTAGCCACGCTGGTGAGCTCCTACAATGAGCAGTTCTTC
CASSLATLVSSYNEQFF
>.|TRBV21-1|TRBJ2-6|.
TGTGCCGGTATCGACAGCAGAACCCCCTCTGGGGCCAACGTCCTGACTTTC
CAGIDSRTPSGANVLTF
>.|TRBV6-5|TRBJ2-7|.
TGTGCCAGCAGTTACTCTACAGGGCACTACTCCTACGAGCAGTACTTC
CASSYSTGHYSYEQYF
>.|TRBV4-2|TRBJ2-1|TRBD1
TGTGCCAGCAGCCAGGGGACAGGGACGGGCTACAATGAGCAGTTCTTC
CASSQGTGTGYNEQFF
>once|TRBV30|TRBJ2-1|.
TGTGCCTGGAGTGTCGCGACACGGCCAGTATACAATGAGCAGTTCTTC
CAWSVATRPVYNEQFF
>.|TRBV2|TRBJ2-3|TRBD1
TGTGCCAGCCGGGACAGGAGTGGGTTGGCGCAGTATTTT
CASRDRSGLAQYF
>.|TRBV2|TRBJ1-2|.
TGTGCCAGCAGTGACAGCACCCGGGGTCTTTGGGGCTACACCTTC
CASSDSTRGLWGYTF
>.|TRBV6-1|TRBJ1-6|.
TGTGCCAGCAGTGGGGGGGGTGATGGTTCACCCCTCCACTTT
CASSGGGDGSPLHF
>.|TRBV11-2|TRBJ1-4|.
TGTGCCAGCAGCTTATATCTTCAGAGACGGGGAGAAAAACTGTTTTTT
CASSLYLQRRGEKLFF
>.|TRBV11-2|TRBJ1-2|.
TGTGCCAGCCTCCGGCTCAAGCGGGCAGGAGGAGGTGGCTACACCTTC
CASLRLKRAGGGGYTF
>few|TRBV18|TRBJ1-2|TRBD1
TGTGCCAGCTCAGCCTCCGGGACAGGGAACTATGGCTACACCTTC
CASSASGTGNYGYTF
>.|TRBV7-9|TRBJ2-1|.
TGTGCCAGCAGCTTAGCCTACAGGGTCCACAATGAGCAGTTCTTC
CASSLAYRVHNEQFF
>.|TRBV5-4|TRBJ2-1|TRBD2
TGTGCCAGCAGCCCCGGAGGGGCGAATTCCTTGGACGGGAGGTACAATGAGCAGTTCTTC
CASSPGGANSLDGRYNEQFF
>.|TRBV18|TRBJ2-5|.
TGTGCCAGCTCACCCGACAGATCAGAGACCCAGTACTTC
CASSPDRSETQYF
>.|TRBV2|TRBJ2-7|TRBD2
TGTGCCAGCAGTGAAGGCCCCTCGGGACTAGCGGGGATGATCAGTACCTACGAGCAGTACTTC
CASSEGPSGLAGMISTYEQYF
>.|TRBV18|TRBJ1-1|TRBD1
TGTGCCAGCTCCGATAGGGGGCTTTTGTCAACCTTGAACACTGAAGCTTTCTTT
CASSDRGLLSTLNTEAFF
>.|TRBV5-1|TRBJ2-2|TRBD1
TGCGCCAGCAGCAAGACAGGGGGGTCCGGGGAGCTGTTTTTT
CASSKTGGSGELFF
>.|TRBV27|TRBJ1-1|.
TGTGCCAGCAGTTCTTTGCCCAGGGTCGGCACTGAAGCTTTCTTT
CASSSLPRVGTEAFF
>.|TRBV7-3|TRBJ2-3|TRBD2
TGTGCCAGCAGCCGACTAGCGGGAAGCACAGATACGCAGTATTTT
CASSRLAGSTDTQYF
>.|TRBV30|TRBJ2-3|TRBD2
TGTGCCTGGAGTGGGTCCAGCGGGAGAGCCACAGATACGCAGTATTTT
CAWSGSSGRATDTQYF
>.|TRBV29-1|TRBJ2-7|TRBD1
TGCAGCGTGATCCTACAGGGGGCCTACGAGCAGTACTTC
CSVILQGAYEQYF
>few|TRBV27|TRBJ1-5|.
TGTGCCAGCAGTTTATGGGGGGGACAGCCCCAGCATTTT
CASSLWGGQPQHF
>.|TRBV5-1|TRBJ2-3|.
TGCGCCAGCAGCTTGGACTGGGGCGATACGCAGTATTTT
CASSLDWGDTQYF
>medium-sized|TRBV5-1|TRBJ1-2|.
TGCGCCAGCAGCTCGACAGCTCTCTATGGCTACACCTTC
CASSSTALYGYTF
>once|TRBV20-1|TRBJ2-1|.
TGCAGTGCCGAGTTATACAATGAGCAGTTCTTC
CSAELYNEQFF
>once|TRBV15|TRBJ1-5|.
TGTGCCACCAGCAGAGATGAGGAGGGAGGTCAGCCCCAGCATTTT
CATSRDEEGGQPQHF
>.|TRBV7-9|TRBJ2-3|TRBD2
TGTGCCAGCAGCCCGCCGGGACTACACACAGATACGCAGTATTTT
CASSPPGLHTDTQYF
>few|TRBV18|TRBJ2-7|TRBD1
TGTGCCAGCTCCCAACAGGGGGATTGGTCCGAGCAGTACTTC
CASSQQGDWSEQYF